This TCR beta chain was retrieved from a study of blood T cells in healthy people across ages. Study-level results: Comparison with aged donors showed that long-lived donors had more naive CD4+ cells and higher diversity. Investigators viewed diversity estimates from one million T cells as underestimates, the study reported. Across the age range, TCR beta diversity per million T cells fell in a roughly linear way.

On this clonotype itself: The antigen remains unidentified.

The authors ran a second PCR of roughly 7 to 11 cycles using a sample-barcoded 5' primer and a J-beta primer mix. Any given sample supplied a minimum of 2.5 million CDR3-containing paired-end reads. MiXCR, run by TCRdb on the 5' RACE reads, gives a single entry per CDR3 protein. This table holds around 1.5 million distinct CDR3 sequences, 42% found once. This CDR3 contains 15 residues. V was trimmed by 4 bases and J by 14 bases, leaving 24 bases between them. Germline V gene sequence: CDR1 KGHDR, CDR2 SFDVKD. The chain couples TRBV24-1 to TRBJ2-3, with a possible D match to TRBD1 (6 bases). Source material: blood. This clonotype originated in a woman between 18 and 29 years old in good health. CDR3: CATSDPKSRDTVPYF. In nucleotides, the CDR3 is TGTGCCACCAGTGACCCTAAATCCCGGGACACTGTTCCGTATTTT.